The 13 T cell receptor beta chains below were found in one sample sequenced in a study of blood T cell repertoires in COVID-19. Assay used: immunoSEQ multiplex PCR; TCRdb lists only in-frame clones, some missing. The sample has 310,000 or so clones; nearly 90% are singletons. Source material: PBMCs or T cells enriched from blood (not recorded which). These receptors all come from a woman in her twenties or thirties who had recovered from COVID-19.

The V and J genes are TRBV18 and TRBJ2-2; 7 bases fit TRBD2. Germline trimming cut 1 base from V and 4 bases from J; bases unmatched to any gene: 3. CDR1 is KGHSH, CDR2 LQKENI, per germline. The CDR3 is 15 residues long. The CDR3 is CASSPRREGTGELFF. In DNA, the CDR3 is TGTGCCAGCTCACCACGTAGGGAGGGCACCGGGGAGCTGTTTTTT.

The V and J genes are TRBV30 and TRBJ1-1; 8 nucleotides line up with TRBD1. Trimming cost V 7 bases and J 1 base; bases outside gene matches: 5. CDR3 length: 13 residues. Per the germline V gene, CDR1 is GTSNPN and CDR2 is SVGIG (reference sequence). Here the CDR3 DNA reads TGTGCCTCCGGGACAGGATGGAACACTGAAGCTTTCTTT. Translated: CASGTGWNTEAFF. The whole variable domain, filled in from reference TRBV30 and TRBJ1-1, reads SQTIHQWPATLVQPVGSPLSLECTVEGTSNPNLYWYRQAAGRGLQLLFYSVGIGQISSEVPQNLSASRPQDRQFILSSKKLLLSDSGFYLCASGTGWNTEAFFGQGTRLTVV.

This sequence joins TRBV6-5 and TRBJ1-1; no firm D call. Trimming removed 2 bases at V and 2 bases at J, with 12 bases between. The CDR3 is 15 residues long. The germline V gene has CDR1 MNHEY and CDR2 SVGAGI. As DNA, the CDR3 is TGTGCCAGCAGTTACGCGGCAGACTATAACACTGAAGCTTTCTTT. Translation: CASSYAADYNTEAFF.

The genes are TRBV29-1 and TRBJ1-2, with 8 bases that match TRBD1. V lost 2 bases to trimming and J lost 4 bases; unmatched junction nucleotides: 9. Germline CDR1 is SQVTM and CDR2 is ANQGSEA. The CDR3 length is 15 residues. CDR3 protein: CSVEYAKTGAYGYTF. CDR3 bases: TGCAGCGTTGAATACGCAAAGACAGGGGCCTATGGCTACACCTTC. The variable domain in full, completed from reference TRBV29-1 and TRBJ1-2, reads SAVISQKPSRDICQRGTSLTIQCQVDSQVTMMFWYRQQPGQSLTLIATANQGSEATYESGFVIDKFPISRPNLTFSTLTVSNMSPEDSSIYLCSVEYAKTGAYGYTFGSGTRLTVV.

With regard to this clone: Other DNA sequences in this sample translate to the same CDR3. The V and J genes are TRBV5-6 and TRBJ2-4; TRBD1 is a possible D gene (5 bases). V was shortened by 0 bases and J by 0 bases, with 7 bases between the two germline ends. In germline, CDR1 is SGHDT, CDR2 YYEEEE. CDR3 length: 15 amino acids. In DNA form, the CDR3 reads TGTGCCAGCAGCTTGGGACAGATAGCCAAAAACATTCAGTACTTC. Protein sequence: CASSLGQIAKNIQYF.

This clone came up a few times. CDR3 in DNA: TGTGCCTGGAGTGAAACAGGGGGCACTGAAGCTTTCTTT. Translated: CAWSETGGTEAFF. The rearrangement uses TRBV30 and TRBJ1-1; 8 nucleotides align to TRBD1. From germline, CDR1 is GTSNPN and CDR2 SVGIG (reference sequence). J gave up 4 bases and V 1 base, and 2 bases lay outside the gene matches. This CDR3 region has 13 residues. Full variable domain (outside the CDR3, taken from reference TRBV30 and TRBJ1-1): SQTIHQWPATLVQPVGSPLSLECTVEGTSNPNLYWYRQAAGRGLQLLFYSVGIGQISSEVPQNLSASRPQDRQFILSSKKLLLSDSGFYLCAWSETGGTEAFFGQGTRLTVV.

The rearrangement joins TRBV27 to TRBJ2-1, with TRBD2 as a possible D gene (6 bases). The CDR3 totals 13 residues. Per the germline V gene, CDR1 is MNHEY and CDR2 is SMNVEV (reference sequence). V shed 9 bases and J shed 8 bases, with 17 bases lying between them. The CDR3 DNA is TGTGCCAGTAGACCTTGGGGGGAAGATGAGCAGTTCTTC. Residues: CASRPWGEDEQFF.

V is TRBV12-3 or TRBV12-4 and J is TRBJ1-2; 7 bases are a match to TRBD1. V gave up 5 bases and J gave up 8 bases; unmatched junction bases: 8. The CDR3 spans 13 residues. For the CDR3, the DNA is TGTGCCAGCAGTCGCGACAGGGTCGGGGGCTACACCTTC. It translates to CASSRDRVGGYTF.

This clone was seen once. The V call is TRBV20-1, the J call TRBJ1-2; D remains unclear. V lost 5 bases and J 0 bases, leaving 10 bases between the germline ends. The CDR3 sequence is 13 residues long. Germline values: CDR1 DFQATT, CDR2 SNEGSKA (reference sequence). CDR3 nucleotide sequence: TGCAGTGCTCGTGGCGGGGCTAACTATGGCTACACCTTC. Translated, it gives CSARGGANYGYTF.

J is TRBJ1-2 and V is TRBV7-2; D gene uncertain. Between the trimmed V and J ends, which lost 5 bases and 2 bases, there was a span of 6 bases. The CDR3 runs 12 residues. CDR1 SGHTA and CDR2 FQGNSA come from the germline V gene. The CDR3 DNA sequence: TGTGCCAGCAGCCGGGTCAACTATGGCTACACCTTC. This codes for CASSRVNYGYTF.

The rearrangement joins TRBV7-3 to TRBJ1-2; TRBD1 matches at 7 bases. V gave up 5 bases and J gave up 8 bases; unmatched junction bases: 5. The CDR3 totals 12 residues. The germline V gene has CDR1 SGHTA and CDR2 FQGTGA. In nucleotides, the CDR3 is TGTGCCAGCAGCGCCGGACAGGTGGGCTACACCTTC. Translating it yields CASSAGQVGYTF. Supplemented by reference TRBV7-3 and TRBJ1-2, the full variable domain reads GAGVSQTPSNKVTEKGKYVELRCDPISGHTALYWYRQSLGQGPEFLIYFQGTGAADDSGLPNDRFFAVRPEGSVSTLKIQRTERGDSAVYLCASSAGQVGYTFGSGTRLTVV.

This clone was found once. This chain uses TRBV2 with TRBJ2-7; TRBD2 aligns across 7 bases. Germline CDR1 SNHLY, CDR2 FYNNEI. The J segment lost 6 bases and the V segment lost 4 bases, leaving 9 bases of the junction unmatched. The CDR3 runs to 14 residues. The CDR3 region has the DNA TGTGCCAGCAGTGCGGGGGGATCGGGGTCCGAGCAGTACTTC. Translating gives CASSAGGSGSEQYF.

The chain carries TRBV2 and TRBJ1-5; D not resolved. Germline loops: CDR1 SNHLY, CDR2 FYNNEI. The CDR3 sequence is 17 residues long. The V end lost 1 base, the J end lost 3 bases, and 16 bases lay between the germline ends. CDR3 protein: CASSEENIGPYNQPQHF. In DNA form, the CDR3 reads TGTGCCAGCAGTGAAGAAAACATTGGGCCGTACAATCAGCCCCAGCATTTT.